The 8 T cell receptor beta chains below come from one sample, sequenced in a study of T cells in Graves' hyperthyroidism and ophthalmopathy (dated by TCRdb to the late 2010s). Libraries were prepared through multiplex PCR. TCRdb lists the instrument as Illumina HiSeq 2000. Amplification of TCR beta CDR3 regions was carried out from RNA transcripts. For the first round of RT-PCR on the TCR CDR3, the HTBI primer set was used together with the Qiagen OneStep RT-PCR kit. Through fastp at Q25 and MiXCR, TCRdb rebuilt clones from the public reads, retaining in-frame beta chains. Every CDR3 protein is listed once, alongside the most common genes and DNA of its rows. Here the sample has about 400,000 distinct CDR3 sequences; about 25% occur a single time. The ten largest account for roughly 70% of the sample. Sequencing was done on a sample of blood. Receptor source: a man over 45 with Graves' hyperthyroidism.

On this clonotype itself: A much larger clone lies one base from this, so it may be a read error. The rearrangement uses TRBV2 and TRBJ1-1; 10 bases are shared with TRBD1. Germline values: CDR1 SNHLY, CDR2 FYNNEI. This CDR3 contains 14 residues. CDR3 sequence reads: CARRGQGPNTGAFF. In DNA, the CDR3 is TGTGCCAGAAGGGGACAGGGGCCGAACACTGGAGCTTTCTTT.

This clonotype has a count of ten or more. The J gene is TRBJ1-4, the V gene TRBV28; 8 bases match TRBD1. V trimming: 7 bases; J trimming: 10 bases; junction bases outside the gene matches: 20. The CDR3 is 17 amino acids. Germline V gene data show CDR1 as MDHEN and CDR2 as SYDVKM. For the CDR3, the DNA is TGTGCCAGCATCCAGGGGGCCACAAACTTGAACAGAGGAAAACTGTTTTTT. This translates into CASIQGATNLNRGKLFF.

This clonotype appeared a few times. The chain combines TRBV4-1 with TRBJ2-1, with 8 positions matching TRBD2. CDR3 length: 15 residues. V was clipped by 3 bases and J by 6 bases; unmatched bases: 7. From germline, CDR1 is MGHRA and CDR2 YSYEKL. The CDR3 region has the DNA TGCGCCAGCAGCCATAACGGGCTAGCGGGCAATGAGCAGTTCTTC. Translation: CASSHNGLAGNEQFF.

This sequence joins TRBV20-1 and TRBJ2-7, with 9 bases identical to TRBD1. The CDR3 sequence is 15 residues long. Trimming removed 4 bases from V and 5 bases from J; junction bases left unmatched: 12. The germline CDR1 and CDR2 sequences are DFQATT and SNEGSKA (reference sequence). The CDR3: CSATPAGTGSNEQYF. The CDR3, as DNA: TGCAGTGCTACACCTGCCGGGACAGGGTCAAACGAGCAGTACTTC.

This clonotype has just a few counts. This chain uses TRBV2 with TRBJ2-2; D unresolved. Germline V lookup: CDR1 SNHLY, CDR2 FYNNEI. The CDR3 consists of 14 residues. Trimming removed 3 bases at V and 8 bases at J, with 13 bases between. CDR3 nucleotide sequence: TGTGCCAGCAGTGAGATCCGCGCGCGAGGGGAGCTGTTTTTT. This encodes CASSEIRARGELFF.

The rearrangement uses TRBV3-1 and TRBJ2-3; no clear D gene. Germline assignment: CDR1 LGHDT and CDR2 YNNKEL (reference sequence). The ends were cut back, 0 bases at V and 3 bases at J, with 4 bases in the middle. The CDR3 sequence is 13 residues long. The CDR3 DNA is TGTGCCAGCAGCCAAGACGGTACAGATACGCAGTATTTT. Its translation is CASSQDGTDTQYF.

This clonotype came up many times. The rearrangement links TRBV20-1 to TRBJ2-1; 13 bases align to TRBD2. V lost 6 bases, J lost 6 bases, and 2 bases stayed unmatched. In germline, CDR1 is DFQATT, CDR2 SNEGSKA (reference sequence). The CDR3 is made up of 13 amino acids. The CDR3 DNA follows: TGCAGTGCAGGACTAGCGGGAGTCAATGAGCAGTTCTTC. Encoded protein: CSAGLAGVNEQFF.

Details on this clonotype: The CDR3 does not close with the conserved phenylalanine or tryptophan, likely indicating a read error. The rearrangement joins TRBV10-3 to TRBJ2-7; D remains unclear. In germline, CDR1 is ENHRY, CDR2 SYGVKD. The CDR3 contains 13 residues. V was shortened by 8 bases and J by 4 bases, with 15 bases between the two germline ends. This CDR3 reads CAIRGPAGYEQYL. The CDR3 DNA reads TGTGCCATCCGCGGCCCAGCCGGTTACGAGCAGTACCTC.